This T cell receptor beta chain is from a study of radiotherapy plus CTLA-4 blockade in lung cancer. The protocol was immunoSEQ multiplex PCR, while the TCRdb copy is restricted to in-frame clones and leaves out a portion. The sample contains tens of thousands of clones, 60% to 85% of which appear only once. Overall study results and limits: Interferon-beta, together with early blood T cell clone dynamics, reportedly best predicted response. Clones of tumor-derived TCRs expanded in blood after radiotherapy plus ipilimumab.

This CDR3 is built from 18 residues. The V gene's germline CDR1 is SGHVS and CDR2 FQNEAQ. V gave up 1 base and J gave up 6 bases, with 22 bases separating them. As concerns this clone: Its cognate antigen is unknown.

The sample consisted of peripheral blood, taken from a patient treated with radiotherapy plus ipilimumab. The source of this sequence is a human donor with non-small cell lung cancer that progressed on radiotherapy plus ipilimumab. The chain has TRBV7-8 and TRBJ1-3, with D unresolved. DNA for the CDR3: TGTGCCAGCAGCTTAGGGGGAGGGCGTCCTAAAAACCTAAACACCATATATTTT. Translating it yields CASSLGGGRPKNLNTIYF.